This passage covers 8 T cell receptor beta chains from one sample sequenced in a study of cytomegalovirus exposure and HLA in healthy donors. PCR used 60 Vbeta primers and 13 Jbeta primers. The repertoire was sequenced with immunoSEQ multiplex PCR; TCRdb's copy has only in-frame clones and lacks some. Among about 150,000 clones, approximately 80% were seen once, and the ten largest hold around 4.5%. Sequencing was done on a sample of PBMCs. These receptors were collected from a woman aged 40 to 49 in good health and CMV-seropositive.

This clone was seen a single time. The V gene is TRBV10-3, the J gene TRBJ2-1; 9 nucleotides line up with TRBD2. The length of the CDR3 is 16 residues. In germline, CDR1 is ENHRY, CDR2 SYGVKD. The V segment lost 4 bases and the J segment 9 bases; nucleotides outside the gene matches: 13. The CDR3 DNA reads as TGTGCCATCAGTGGCCATTTGGGGGCGGGAGGGCGTGAGCAGTTCTTC. This codes for CAISGHLGAGGREQFF.

The rearrangement joins TRBV7-2 to TRBJ2-7, with unresolved D. V lost 5 bases and J 2 bases, leaving 10 bases between the germline ends. This CDR3 region has 13 residues. Germline V gene data show CDR1 as SGHTA and CDR2 as FQGNSA. In DNA form, the CDR3 reads TGTGCCAGCAGCCTCGACACCACCTACGAGCAGTACTTC. It specifies CASSLDTTYEQYF. The entire variable domain, with the rest obtained from reference TRBV7-2 and TRBJ2-7, is as follows: GAGVSQSPSNKVTEKGKDVELRCDPISGHTALYWYRQSLGQGLEFLIYFQGNSAPDKSGLPSDRFSAERTGGSVSTLTIQRTQQEDSAVYLCASSLDTTYEQYFGPGTRLTVT.

V gene TRBV5-4 combines with J gene TRBJ2-2; 12 positions match TRBD2. CDR3 length: 18 residues. The V and J ends lost 4 bases and 0 bases, in that order; junction bases with no gene match: 7. The germline V gene encodes CDR1 SGHNT and CDR2 YYREEE (reference sequence). The CDR3 nucleotides read TGTGCCAGCAGCATCGGACTAGCGGGGCTTTCGAACACCGGGGAGCTGTTTTTT. Protein sequence: CASSIGLAGLSNTGELFF.

The chain employs TRBV10-2 and TRBJ1-4; maybe TRBD1 (5 bases). The ends were cut back, 0 bases at V and 4 bases at J, with 12 bases in the middle. CDR3 length equals 16 residues. Germline V gene sequence: CDR1 WSHSY, CDR2 SAAADI. The CDR3: CASSESSGSINEKLFF. The CDR3 DNA reads as TGCGCCAGCAGTGAGTCGTCAGGGTCTATTAATGAAAAACTGTTTTTT.

CDR3 in DNA: TGCGCCAGCAGCCAAGATCGGCAGGGGCTAGATACGCAGTATTTT. Translating gives CASSQDRQGLDTQYF. This chain uses TRBV4-3 with TRBJ2-3, with TRBD1 as a possible D gene (6 bases). This CDR3 is 15 amino acids long. Trimming took 0 bases from V and 5 from J, leaving 12 bases between them. The germline gives CDR1 LGHNA, CDR2 YSLEER.

This clone was counted only a few times. The chain carries TRBV28 and TRBJ1-2, with D unclear. The ends were cut back, 5 bases at V and 3 bases at J, with 4 bases in the middle. CDR3 size: 11 residues. Germline V CDR1 and CDR2: MDHEN, SYDVKM. CDR3 protein: CASSRDYGYTF. For the CDR3, the DNA is TGTGCCAGCAGTCGAGACTATGGCTACACCTTC.

This clone appeared a single time. The chain couples TRBV29-1 to TRBJ2-3, with 11 positions matching TRBD2. With 5 bases clipped from V and 6 bases from J, the junction kept 10 bases outside the gene matches. Germline V gene sequence: CDR1 SQVTM, CDR2 ANQGSEA. The CDR3 totals 15 residues. The DNA for the CDR3 is TGCAGCGTTTTGAATAGCGGGGGGGGGTGGGATACGCAGTATTTT. The encoded protein is CSVLNSGGGWDTQYF.

The gene calls are TRBV19 and TRBJ2-3; the match to TRBD2 covers 11 bases. J gave up 0 bases and V 3 bases, and 8 bases lay outside the gene matches. Per germline, CDR1 LNHDA and CDR2 SQIVND (reference sequence). The CDR3 runs 18 residues. CDR3 loop: CASSIELAGGLSTDTQYF. DNA for the CDR3: TGTGCCAGTAGTATTGAGCTAGCGGGAGGACTTAGCACAGATACGCAGTATTTT. The whole variable domain, filled in from reference TRBV19 and TRBJ2-3, reads DGGITQSPKYLFRKEGQNVTLSCEQNLNHDAMYWYRQDPGQGLRLIYYSQIVNDFQKGDIAEGYSVSREKKESFPLTVTSAQKNPTAFYLCASSIELAGGLSTDTQYFGPGTRLTVL.